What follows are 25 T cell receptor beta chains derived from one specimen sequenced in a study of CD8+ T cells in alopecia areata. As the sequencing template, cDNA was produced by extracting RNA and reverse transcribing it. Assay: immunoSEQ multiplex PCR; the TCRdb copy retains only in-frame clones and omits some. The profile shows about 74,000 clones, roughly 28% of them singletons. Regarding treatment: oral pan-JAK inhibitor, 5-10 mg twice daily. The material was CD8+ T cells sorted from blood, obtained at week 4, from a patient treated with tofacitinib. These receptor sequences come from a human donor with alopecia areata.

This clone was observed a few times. The CDR3 region has the DNA TGCAGCGCCGGGACAGGGGGCCCCGAGCAGTACTTC. It translates to CSAGTGGPEQYF. This rearrangement joins TRBV29-1 to TRBJ2-7, with 12 bases lining up with TRBD1. The CDR3 contains 12 residues. Looked up from germline, CDR1 is SQVTM and CDR2 is ANQGSEA. V lost 7 bases, J lost 6 bases, and 4 bases stayed unmatched.

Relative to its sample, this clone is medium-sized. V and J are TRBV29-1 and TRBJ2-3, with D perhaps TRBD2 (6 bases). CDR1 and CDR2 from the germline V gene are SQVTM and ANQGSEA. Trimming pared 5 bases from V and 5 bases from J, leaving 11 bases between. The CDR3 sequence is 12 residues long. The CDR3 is CSVFGGGDTQYF. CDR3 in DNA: TGCAGCGTTTTTGGGGGAGGAGATACGCAGTATTTT.

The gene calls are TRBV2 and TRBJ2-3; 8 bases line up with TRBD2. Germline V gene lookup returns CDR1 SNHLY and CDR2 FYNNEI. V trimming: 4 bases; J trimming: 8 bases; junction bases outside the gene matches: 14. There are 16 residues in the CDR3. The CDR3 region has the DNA TGTGCCAGCAGTGCAGCGGGAGCAGGGAACAGAGGTACGCAGTATTTT. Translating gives CASSAAGAGNRGTQYF.

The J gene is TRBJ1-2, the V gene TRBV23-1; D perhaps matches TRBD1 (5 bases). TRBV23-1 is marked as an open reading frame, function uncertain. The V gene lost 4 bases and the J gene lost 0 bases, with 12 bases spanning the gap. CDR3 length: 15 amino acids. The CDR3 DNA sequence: TGCGCCAGCAGTCGACCCGAGGGGCCTAACTATGGCTACACCTTC. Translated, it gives CASSRPEGPNYGYTF.

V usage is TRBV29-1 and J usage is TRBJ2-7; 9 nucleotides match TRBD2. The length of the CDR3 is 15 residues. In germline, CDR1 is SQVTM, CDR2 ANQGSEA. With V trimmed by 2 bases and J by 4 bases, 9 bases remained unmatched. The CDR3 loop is CSVELLTSGEYEQYF. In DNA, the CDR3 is TGCAGCGTTGAATTGTTGACTAGCGGAGAGTACGAGCAGTACTTC.

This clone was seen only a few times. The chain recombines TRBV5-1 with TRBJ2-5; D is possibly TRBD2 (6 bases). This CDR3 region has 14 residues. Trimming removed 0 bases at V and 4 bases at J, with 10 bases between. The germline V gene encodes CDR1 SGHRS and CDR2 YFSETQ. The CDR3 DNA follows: TGCGCCAGCAGCTTGGTACCTAGCGTAGAGACCCAGTACTTC. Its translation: CASSLVPSVETQYF.

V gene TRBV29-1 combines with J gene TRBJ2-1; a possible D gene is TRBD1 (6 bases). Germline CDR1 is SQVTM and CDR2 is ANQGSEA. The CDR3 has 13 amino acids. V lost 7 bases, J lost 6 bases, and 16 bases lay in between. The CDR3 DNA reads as TGCAGCGGGGGGCTAGCAGGAGGCAATGAGCAGTTCTTC. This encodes CSGGLAGGNEQFF.

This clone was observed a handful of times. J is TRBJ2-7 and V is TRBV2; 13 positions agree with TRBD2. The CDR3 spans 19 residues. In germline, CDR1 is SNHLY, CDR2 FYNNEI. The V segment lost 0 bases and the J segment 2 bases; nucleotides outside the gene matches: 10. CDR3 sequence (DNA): TGTGCCAGCAGTGAAGCATACGGGACTAGCGGGATCAATCCCTACGAGCAGTACTTC. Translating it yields CASSEAYGTSGINPYEQYF.

CDR3 in DNA: TGCGCCAGCAGTTCCCTGGGGACTAGCGGGTACGAGCAGTACTTC. Protein: CASSSLGTSGYEQYF. This chain connects TRBV10-2 to TRBJ2-7; TRBD2 matches 12 bases. The CDR3 extends over 15 amino acids. Germline lookup yields CDR1 WSHSY and CDR2 SAAADI. Unmatched junction bases numbered 6, after V lost 5 bases and J lost 4 bases.

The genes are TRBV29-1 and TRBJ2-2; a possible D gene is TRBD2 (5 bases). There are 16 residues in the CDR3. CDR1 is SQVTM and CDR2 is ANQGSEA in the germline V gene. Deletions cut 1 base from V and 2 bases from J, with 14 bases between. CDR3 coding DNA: TGCAGCGTTGAAGGTCGGAGCGGAACAAACACCGGGGAGCTGTTTTTT. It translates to CSVEGRSGTNTGELFF.

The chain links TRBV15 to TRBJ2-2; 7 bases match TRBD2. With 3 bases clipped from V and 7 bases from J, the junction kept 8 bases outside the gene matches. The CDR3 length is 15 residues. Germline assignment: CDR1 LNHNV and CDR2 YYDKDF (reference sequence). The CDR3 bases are TGTGCCACCAGCAGTGCGGCCCCGGGAGGCGGGGAGCTGTTTTTT. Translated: CATSSAAPGGGELFF.

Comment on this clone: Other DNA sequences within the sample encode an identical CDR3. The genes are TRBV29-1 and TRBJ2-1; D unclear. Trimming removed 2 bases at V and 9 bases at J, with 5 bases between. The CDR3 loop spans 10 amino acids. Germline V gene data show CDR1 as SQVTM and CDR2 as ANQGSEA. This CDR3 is CSVERGEQFF. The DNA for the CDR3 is TGCAGCGTTGAACGAGGTGAGCAGTTCTTC.

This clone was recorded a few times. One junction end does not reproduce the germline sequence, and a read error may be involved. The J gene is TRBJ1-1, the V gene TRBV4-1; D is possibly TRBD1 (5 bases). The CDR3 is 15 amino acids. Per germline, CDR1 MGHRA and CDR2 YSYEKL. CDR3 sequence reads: CASSPPGRMNTEAFF. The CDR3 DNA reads TGTGCCAGCAGCCCTCCGGGACGGATGAACACTGAAGCTTTCTTT.

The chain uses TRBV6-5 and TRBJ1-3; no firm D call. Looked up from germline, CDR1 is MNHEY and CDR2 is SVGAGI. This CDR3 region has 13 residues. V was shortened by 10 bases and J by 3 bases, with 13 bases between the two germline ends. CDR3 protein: CATQSGGGNTIYF. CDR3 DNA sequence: TGTGCCACCCAGTCGGGCGGTGGAAACACCATATATTTT.

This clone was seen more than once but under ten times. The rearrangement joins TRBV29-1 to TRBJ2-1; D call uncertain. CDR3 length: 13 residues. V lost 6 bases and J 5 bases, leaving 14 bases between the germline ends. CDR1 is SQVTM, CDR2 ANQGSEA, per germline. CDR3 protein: CSVLVGQHNEQFF. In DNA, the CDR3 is TGCAGCGTGCTCGTTGGGCAACACAATGAGCAGTTCTTC.

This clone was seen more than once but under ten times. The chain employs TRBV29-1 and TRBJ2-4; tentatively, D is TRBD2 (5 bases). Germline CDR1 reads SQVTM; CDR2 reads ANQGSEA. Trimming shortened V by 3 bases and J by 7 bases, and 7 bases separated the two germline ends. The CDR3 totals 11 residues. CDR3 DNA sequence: TGCAGCGTTGATTCGGGGAACATTCAGTACTTC. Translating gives CSVDSGNIQYF.

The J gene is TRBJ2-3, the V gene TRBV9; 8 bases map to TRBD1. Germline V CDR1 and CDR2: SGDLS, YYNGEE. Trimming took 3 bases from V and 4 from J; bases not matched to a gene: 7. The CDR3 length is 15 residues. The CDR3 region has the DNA TGTGCCAGCAGCGGGACAGGGACGTTTGCAGATACGCAGTATTTT. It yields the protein CASSGTGTFADTQYF.

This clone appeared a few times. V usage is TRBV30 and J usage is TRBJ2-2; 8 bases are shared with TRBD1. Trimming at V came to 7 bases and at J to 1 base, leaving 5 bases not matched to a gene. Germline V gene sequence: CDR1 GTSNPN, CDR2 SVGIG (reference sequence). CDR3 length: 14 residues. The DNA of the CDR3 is TGTGCCTACCACGGGACAGGGAACACCGGGGAGCTGTTTTTT. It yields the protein CAYHGTGNTGELFF.

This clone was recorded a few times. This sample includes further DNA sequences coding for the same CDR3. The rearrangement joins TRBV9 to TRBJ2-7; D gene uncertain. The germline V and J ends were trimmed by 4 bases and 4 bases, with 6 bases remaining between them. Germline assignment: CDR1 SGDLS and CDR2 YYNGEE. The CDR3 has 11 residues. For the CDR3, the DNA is TGTGCCAGCAGCTCTGGGTACGAGCAGTACTTC. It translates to CASSSGYEQYF.

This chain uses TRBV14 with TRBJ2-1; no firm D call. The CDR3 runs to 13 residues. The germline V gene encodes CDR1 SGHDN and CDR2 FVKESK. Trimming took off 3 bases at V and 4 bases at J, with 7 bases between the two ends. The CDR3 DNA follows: TGTGCCAGCAGCCACGGCAGGTACAATGAGCAGTTCTTC. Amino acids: CASSHGRYNEQFF.

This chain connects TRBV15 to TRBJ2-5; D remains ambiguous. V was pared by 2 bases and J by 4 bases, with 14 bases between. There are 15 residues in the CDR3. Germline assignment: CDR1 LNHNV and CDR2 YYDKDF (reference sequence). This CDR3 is CATSRKMGGGETQYF. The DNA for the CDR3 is TGTGCCACCAGCAGAAAGATGGGCGGTGGAGAGACCCAGTACTTC. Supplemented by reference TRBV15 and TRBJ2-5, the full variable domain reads DAMVIQNPRYQVTQFGKPVTLSCSQTLNHNVMYWYQQKSSQAPKLLFHYYDKDFNNEADTPDNFQSRRPNTSFCFLDIRSPGLGDTAMYLCATSRKMGGGETQYFGPGTRLLVL.

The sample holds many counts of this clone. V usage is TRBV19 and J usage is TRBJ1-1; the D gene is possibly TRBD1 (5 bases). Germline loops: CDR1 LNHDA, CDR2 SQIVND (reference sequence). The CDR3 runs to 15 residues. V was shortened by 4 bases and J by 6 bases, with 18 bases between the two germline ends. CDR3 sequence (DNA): TGTGCCAGTAGTAGGGGCGGACAAGGAGGGGCTGAAGCTTTCTTT. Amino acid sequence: CASSRGGQGGAEAFF.

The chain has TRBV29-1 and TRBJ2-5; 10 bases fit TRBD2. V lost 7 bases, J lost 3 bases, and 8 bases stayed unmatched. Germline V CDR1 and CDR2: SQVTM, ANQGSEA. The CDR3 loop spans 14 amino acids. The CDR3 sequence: CSASGRAGEETQYF. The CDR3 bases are TGCAGCGCGAGCGGGAGGGCCGGGGAAGAGACCCAGTACTTC.

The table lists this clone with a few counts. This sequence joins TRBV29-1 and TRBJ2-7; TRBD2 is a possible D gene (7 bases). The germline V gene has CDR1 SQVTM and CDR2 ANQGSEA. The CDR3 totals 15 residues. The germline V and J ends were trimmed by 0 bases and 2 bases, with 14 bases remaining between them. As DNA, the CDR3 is TGCAGCGTTGAAGATCGGGGGGCCCCCCCCTACGAGCAGTACTTC. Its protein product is CSVEDRGAPPYEQYF.

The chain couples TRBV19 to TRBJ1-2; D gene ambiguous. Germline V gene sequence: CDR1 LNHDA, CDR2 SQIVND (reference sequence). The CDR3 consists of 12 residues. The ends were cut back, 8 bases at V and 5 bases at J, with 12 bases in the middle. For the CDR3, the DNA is TGTGCCAGTCGCAGCGAACTTTATGGCTACACCTTC. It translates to CASRSELYGYTF. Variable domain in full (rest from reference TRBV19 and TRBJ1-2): DGGITQSPKYLFRKEGQNVTLSCEQNLNHDAMYWYRQDPGQGLRLIYYSQIVNDFQKGDIAEGYSVSREKKESFPLTVTSAQKNPTAFYLCASRSELYGYTFGSGTRLTVV.